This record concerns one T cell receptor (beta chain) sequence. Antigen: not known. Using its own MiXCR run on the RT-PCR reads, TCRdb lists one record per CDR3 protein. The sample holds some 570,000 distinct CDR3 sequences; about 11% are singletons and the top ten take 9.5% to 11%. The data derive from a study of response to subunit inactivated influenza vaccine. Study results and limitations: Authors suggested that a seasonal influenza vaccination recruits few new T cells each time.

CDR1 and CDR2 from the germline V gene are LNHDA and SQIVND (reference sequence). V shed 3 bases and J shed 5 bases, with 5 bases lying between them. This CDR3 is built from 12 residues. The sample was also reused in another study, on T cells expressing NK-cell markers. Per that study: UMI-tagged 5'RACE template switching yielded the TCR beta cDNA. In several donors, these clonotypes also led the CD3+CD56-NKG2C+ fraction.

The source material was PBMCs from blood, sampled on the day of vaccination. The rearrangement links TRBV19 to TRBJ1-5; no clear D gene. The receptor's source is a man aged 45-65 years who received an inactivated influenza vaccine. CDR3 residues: CASSIPYQPQHF. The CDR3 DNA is TGTGCCAGTAGTATTCCCTATCAGCCCCAGCATTTT.